This T cell receptor (beta chain) comes out of a study of T cell clonotyping in hematopoietic cell transplantation. At the level of the study: Cytoreduction preceded collection of pretransplant recipient samples. The study, taken as a whole, reports: Without cell sorting, CD4 versus CD8 contributions remain unresolved.

As concerns this clone: The antigen remains undetermined.

The data were produced by immunoSEQ multiplex PCR, yet TCRdb's version contains in-frame clones alone and is incomplete. The profile shows some 19,000 clones, approximately 80% of them singletons. Germline assignment: CDR1 SGDLS and CDR2 YYNGEE. V lost 5 bases to trimming and J lost 6 bases; unmatched junction nucleotides: 17. This CDR3 region has 17 residues. This sample's time point: recipient sample about 28 days before transplant, after cytoreduction. The sequences come from peripheral blood mononuclear cells, collected before stem cell transplant. This receptor was identified in a man between 60 and 75 years old with acute myeloid leukemia. Some clones in this sample may be carry-over from other donors' samples. This rearrangement joins TRBV9 to TRBJ1-2; 9 positions match TRBD1. DNA of the CDR3: TGTGCCAGCAGTGCTGGGACAGGGAGCCCCGTTCCGGATGGCTACACCTTC. It specifies CASSAGTGSPVPDGYTF.